This TCR beta chain derives from a study of cytomegalovirus exposure and HLA in healthy donors. A note on this clone: The sample contains more than one DNA sequence encoding this CDR3.

The CDR3 has 17 residues. V lost 0 bases to trimming and J lost 2 bases; unmatched junction nucleotides: 7. CDR1 and CDR2 from the germline V gene are SGHDT and YYEEEE. The PCR employed 60 Vbeta primers together with 13 Jbeta primers. Method: immunoSEQ multiplex PCR; TCRdb's copy keeps in-frame clones and lacks some. The sample yields some 180,000 clones, roughly 80% seen once. This clonotype was obtained from a man aged 40-49 years in good health and CMV-seronegative. Sequencing input: PBMCs. The chain is built from TRBV5-6 and TRBJ2-5, with TRBD2 matching 10 bases. The CDR3 region has the DNA TGTGCCAGCAGCTTGGAGGGTTTGGGACTAGCGCAAGAGACCCAGTACTTC. As protein: CASSLEGLGLAQETQYF.